The TCR beta chain under discussion was sequenced for a study of T cell changes during pregnancy in multiple sclerosis. Clones were read by immunoSEQ multiplex PCR, and TCRdb kept only the in-frame ones, dropping some. The profile shows 32,000 or so clones, 91% of them singletons. V lost 6 bases, J lost 4 bases, and 1 base stayed unmatched. CDR1 is DFQATT, CDR2 SNEGSKA, per germline (reference sequence). The CDR3 spans 11 residues. V is TRBV20-1 and J is TRBJ2-5, with 8 bases aligning to TRBD1. The receptor's source is a female donor in good health, enrolled as a control in a pregnancy study. The source was CD4+ T cells from peripheral blood mononuclear cells, collected in the third trimester of pregnancy. The CDR3 protein is CSADRGETQYF. In DNA, the CDR3 is TGCAGTGCCGACAGGGGAGAGACCCAGTACTTC.